This T cell receptor beta chain stems from a study of blood T cells in healthy people across ages. Study results and caveats: Strong correlation existed between TCR beta diversity and naive T cell percentage.

To note about this clonotype: Its matching antigen is unknown.

The CDR3 length is 12 residues. Trimming cost V 7 bases and J 6 bases; bases outside gene matches: 6. The germline V gene encodes CDR1 DFQATT and CDR2 SNEGSKA (reference sequence). Sample-barcoded 5' priming and a J-beta primer mix drove a second PCR of roughly 6 to 12 cycles. Each CDR3 protein gets one entry after TCRdb re-called the 5' RACE reads with MiXCR. The sample includes some 1 million distinct CDR3 sequences, roughly 45% of them seen just once. The specimen sequenced was blood. The origin of this receptor is a woman aged 55-75 years in good health. V is TRBV20-1 and J is TRBJ1-2; 9 positions match TRBD1. CDR3 DNA: TGCAGTGTGGACAGGGGCGTGGATGGCTACACCTTC. Encoded protein: CSVDRGVDGYTF.